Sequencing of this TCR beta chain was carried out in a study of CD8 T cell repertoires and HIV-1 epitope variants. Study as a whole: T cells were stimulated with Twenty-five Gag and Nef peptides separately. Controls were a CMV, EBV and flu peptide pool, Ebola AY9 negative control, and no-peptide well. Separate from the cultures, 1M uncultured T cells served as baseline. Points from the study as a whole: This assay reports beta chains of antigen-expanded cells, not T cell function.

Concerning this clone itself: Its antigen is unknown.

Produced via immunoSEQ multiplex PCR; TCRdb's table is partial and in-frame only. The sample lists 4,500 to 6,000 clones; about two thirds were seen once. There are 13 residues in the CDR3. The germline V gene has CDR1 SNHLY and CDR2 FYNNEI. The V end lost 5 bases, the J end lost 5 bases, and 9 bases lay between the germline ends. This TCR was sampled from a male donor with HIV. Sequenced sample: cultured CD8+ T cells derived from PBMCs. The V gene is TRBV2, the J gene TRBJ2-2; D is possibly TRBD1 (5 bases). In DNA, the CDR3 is TGTGCCAGCAGTTGGGGCAGAACCGGGGAGCTGTTTTTT. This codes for CASSWGRTGELFF.